This passage covers 29 T cell receptor beta chains from one sample sequenced in a study of T cell responses to AZD1222 COVID-19 vaccine. Clones were read by immunoSEQ multiplex PCR, and TCRdb kept only the in-frame ones, dropping some. This table holds approximately 150,000 clones, 85% to 95% found once. The source was peripheral blood, collected on day 0 of AZD1222 vaccination. The receptors stem from an adult in good health.

The CDR3 sequence is CASSPGAGPLGSPLHF. The CDR3 DNA follows: TGTGCCAGCAGCCCTGGGGCGGGACCCCTGGGGTCACCCCTCCACTTT. The genes are TRBV7-3 and TRBJ1-6, with TRBD1 as a possible D gene (5 bases). CDR1 SGHTA and CDR2 FQGTGA come from the germline V gene. V lost 5 bases to trimming and J lost 10 bases, with 21 bases between them. The CDR3 sequence is 16 residues long.

The chain combines TRBV4-3 with TRBJ1-2; D unresolved. CDR1 is LGHNA and CDR2 is YSLEER in the germline V gene. V lost 0 bases to trimming and J lost 0 bases, with 8 bases between them. The CDR3 has 15 residues. The CDR3 DNA reads as TGCGCCAGCAGCCAAGATGCGGCAGCTAACTATGGCTACACCTTC. This codes for CASSQDAAANYGYTF.

With respect to this clone: Germline and junction disagree at one end, which may indicate a read error. The CDR3 here is CASSPPNRAQNSPLHF. The CDR3 DNA is TGTGCCAGCAGCCCCCCTAACAGGGCTCAGAATTCCCCCCTCCACTTT. The chain recombines TRBV7-2 with TRBJ1-6; TRBD1 might be the D (6 bases). The length of the CDR3 is 16 residues. From germline, CDR1 is SGHTA and CDR2 FQGNSA.

The rearrangement joins TRBV2 to TRBJ1-1; 11 nucleotides line up with TRBD1. The CDR3 is 17 amino acids. V lost 7 bases and J lost 0; bases outside the gene matches: 10. CDR1 is SNHLY and CDR2 is FYNNEI in the germline V gene. The CDR3 region has the DNA TGTGCCAGCAAAGCGCCGGACAGGGGGCCGATGAACACTGAAGCTTTCTTT. It yields the protein CASKAPDRGPMNTEAFF.

This clone has a handful of counts. The V gene is TRBV7-9, the J gene TRBJ1-2; no reliable D call. Trimming took 2 bases from V and 8 from J, leaving 15 bases between them. The germline V gene has CDR1 SEHNR and CDR2 FQNEAQ (reference sequence). The CDR3 has 14 residues. In DNA form, the CDR3 reads TGTGCCAGCAGCTTACTCCAGGAGGTGTGGGGCTACACCTTC. It translates to CASSLLQEVWGYTF.

This clone was observed once. The chain recombines TRBV6-5 with TRBJ2-7, with D possibly being TRBD1 (6 bases). Trimming removed 7 bases at V and 3 bases at J, with 13 bases between. The CDR3 totals 13 residues. The germline V gene encodes CDR1 MNHEY and CDR2 SVGAGI. Here the CDR3 DNA reads TGTGCCAGCATTACGGACAGATTCTACGAGCAGTACTTC. Protein: CASITDRFYEQYF.

The chain links TRBV9 to TRBJ1-4, with D possibly TRBD1 on 6 matching bases. Per the germline V gene, CDR1 is SGDLS and CDR2 is YYNGEE. The CDR3 totals 16 residues. V lost 0 bases and J lost 2, with 11 bases in between. CDR3 loop: CASSVATGSTNEKLFF. The CDR3 DNA reads TGTGCCAGCAGCGTAGCTACAGGGAGTACTAATGAAAAACTGTTTTTT.

The chain joins TRBV2 to TRBJ1-2; D unresolved. V was cut by 6 bases and J by 0 bases, with 11 bases left in between. The length of the CDR3 is 14 residues. The germline V gene encodes CDR1 SNHLY and CDR2 FYNNEI. CDR3 sequence: CASRLQIANYGYTF. In DNA, the CDR3 is TGTGCCAGCAGACTACAGATTGCTAACTATGGCTACACCTTC.

The chain carries TRBV20-1 and TRBJ1-2; D may be TRBD1 (5 bases). The CDR3 sequence is 11 residues long. Germline V CDR1 and CDR2: DFQATT, SNEGSKA (reference sequence). CDR3 DNA sequence: TGCGGGGGGTTCGATTTTCTTGGCTACACCTTC. Residues: CGGFDFLGYTF.

The chain links TRBV2 to TRBJ1-5; tentatively, D is TRBD1 (5 bases). The CDR3 consists of 15 residues. Trimming took 6 bases from V and 2 from J, leaving 14 bases between them. CDR1 and CDR2 from the germline V gene are SNHLY and FYNNEI. CDR3: CASRGDPKGNQPQHF. The CDR3 nucleotides are TGTGCCAGCAGGGGGGACCCGAAGGGCAATCAGCCCCAGCATTTT.

The rearrangement uses TRBV19 and TRBJ2-2, with 9 bases lining up with TRBD1. J lost 1 base, V lost 9 bases, and 6 bases had no gene match. From germline, CDR1 is LNHDA and CDR2 SQIVND (reference sequence). The CDR3 loop spans 15 amino acids. This chain's CDR3 is CASFHRGLNTGELFF. The CDR3 DNA reads as TGTGCCAGCTTCCACAGGGGGCTGAACACCGGGGAGCTGTTTTTT.

This chain joins TRBV7-8 and TRBJ2-7, with 10 nucleotides matching TRBD2. Losses at the gene ends were 6 bases for V and 5 bases for J; bases not matched to a gene: 19. This CDR3 has 18 residues. Germline loops: CDR1 SGHVS, CDR2 FQNEAQ. The CDR3 bases are TGTGCCAGCAGACAACTAGCGGGGACCCAAACGATACCCCACGAGCAGTACTTC. Its translation: CASRQLAGTQTIPHEQYF.

The chain couples TRBV7-2 to TRBJ2-2; TRBD2 aligns across 10 bases. The CDR3 covers 17 residues. J was trimmed by 5 bases and V by 5 bases; bases with no gene match: 11. CDR1 and CDR2 from the germline V gene are SGHTA and FQGNSA. CDR3 in amino acids: CASSTRTSGKATGELFF. The DNA for the CDR3 is TGTGCCAGCAGCACCCGTACTAGCGGGAAAGCTACCGGGGAGCTGTTTTTT.

The chain couples TRBV28 to TRBJ1-1; D gene ambiguous. The CDR3 loop spans 13 amino acids. V shed 5 bases and J shed 7 bases, with 14 bases lying between them. CDR1 and CDR2 (germline): MDHEN, SYDVKM. The CDR3 sequence is CASSTPQSGEAFF. DNA of the CDR3: TGTGCCAGCAGTACCCCCCAGTCTGGTGAAGCTTTCTTT.

The rearrangement links TRBV5-4 to TRBJ1-4; D unclear. V gave up 0 bases and J gave up 5 bases, with 5 bases separating them. The CDR3 spans 13 residues. Looked up from germline, CDR1 is SGHNT and CDR2 is YYREEE (reference sequence). The CDR3 sequence: CASSLGRNEKLFF. For the CDR3, the DNA is TGTGCCAGCAGCTTGGGCCGGAATGAAAAACTGTTTTTT.

The V and J genes are TRBV23-1 and TRBJ2-7; D may be TRBD1 (5 bases). TRBV23-1 is recorded as an ORF, its role being uncertain. Trimming pared 7 bases from V and 2 bases from J, leaving 12 bases between. The CDR3 spans 13 residues. This CDR3 reads CASNPGFPYEQYF. CDR3 bases: TGCGCCAGCAATCCAGGGTTCCCCTACGAGCAGTACTTC.

V and J are TRBV4-3 and TRBJ1-1; D not certain. Germline V lookup: CDR1 LGHNA, CDR2 YSLEER. The CDR3 loop spans 13 amino acids. V gave up 4 bases and J gave up 0 bases, with 6 bases separating them. CDR3 sequence reads: CASSRSLNTEAFF. CDR3 nucleotide sequence: TGCGCCAGCAGCCGCAGTCTGAACACTGAAGCTTTCTTT.

This chain uses TRBV19 with TRBJ1-1; no clear D gene. CDR3 length: 15 amino acids. Germline-derived CDR1 and CDR2 are LNHDA and SQIVND (reference sequence). The V gene lost 5 bases and the J gene lost 0 bases, with 13 bases spanning the gap. CDR3 in DNA: TGTGCCAGTAGTCGGCAGGAAACCCTGAACACTGAAGCTTTCTTT. Its translation: CASSRQETLNTEAFF. The whole variable domain, remainder taken from reference TRBV19 and TRBJ1-1, is DGGITQSPKYLFRKEGQNVTLSCEQNLNHDAMYWYRQDPGQGLRLIYYSQIVNDFQKGDIAEGYSVSREKKESFPLTVTSAQKNPTAFYLCASSRQETLNTEAFFGQGTRLTVV.

The chain recombines TRBV7-9 with TRBJ2-7, with 9 bases that match TRBD2. The J segment lost 2 bases and the V segment lost 4 bases, leaving 6 bases of the junction unmatched. Per germline, CDR1 SEHNR and CDR2 FQNEAQ (reference sequence). CDR3 length: 15 residues. The CDR3 DNA reads TGTGCCAGCAGCTCCCGACTAGCGGAAGCCTACGAGCAGTACTTC. Translation gives CASSSRLAEAYEQYF.

This chain links TRBV11-2 with TRBJ1-1; the D is unclear. Trimming left V 3 bases short and J 0 bases short, with 8 bases between. The CDR3 totals 14 residues. CDR1 and CDR2 (germline): SGHAT, FQNNGV. DNA of the CDR3: TGTGCCAGCAGCTTCTGGGGAGTGAACACTGAAGCTTTCTTT. Residues: CASSFWGVNTEAFF.

V gene TRBV9 combines with J gene TRBJ1-2; 9 bases align to TRBD1. Trimming at V came to 4 bases and at J to 2 bases, leaving 6 bases not matched to a gene. Germline V lookup: CDR1 SGDLS, CDR2 YYNGEE. The CDR3 extends over 15 amino acids. DNA of the CDR3: TGTGCCAGCAGCCCAGTGGGGACAGGGAACTATGGCTACACCTTC. Its protein product is CASSPVGTGNYGYTF.

The DNA for the CDR3 is TGTGCCACCAGCAGCATGCCAACAGGACAGTGGGAGACCCAGTACTTC. It specifies CATSSMPTGQWETQYF. The V call is TRBV15, the J call TRBJ2-5; perhaps TRBD1 as D (6 bases). Germline V gene lookup returns CDR1 LNHNV and CDR2 YYDKDF (reference sequence). This CDR3 region has 16 residues. The ends were cut back, 3 bases at V and 5 bases at J, with 19 bases in the middle.

The V and J genes are TRBV11-2 and TRBJ1-4, with D unclear. V gave up 5 bases and J gave up 6 bases, with 10 bases separating them. CDR1 and CDR2 from the germline V gene are SGHAT and FQNNGV. The CDR3 covers 13 residues. The DNA for the CDR3 is TGTGCCAGCAGCCCTAATACTGATGAAAAACTGTTTTTT. This translates into CASSPNTDEKLFF.

V is TRBV10-2 and J is TRBJ2-1; D gene uncertain. The germline V and J ends were trimmed by 10 bases and 3 bases, with 10 bases remaining between them. The germline V gene encodes CDR1 WSHSY and CDR2 SAAADI. The CDR3 length is 12 residues. The CDR3, as DNA: TGCGCCACCGCACTATTCTACAATGAGCAGTTCTTC. It encodes CATALFYNEQFF.

The chain joins TRBV7-3 to TRBJ2-1; 12 bases are a match to TRBD2. The CDR3 is 18 residues long. Losses at the gene ends were 4 bases for V and 4 bases for J; bases not matched to a gene: 11. Germline V gene data show CDR1 as SGHTA and CDR2 as FQGTGA. DNA for the CDR3: TGTGCCAGCAGCTCCGGTTTCGGACTAGCGGGACCTTACAATGAGCAGTTCTTC. It encodes CASSSGFGLAGPYNEQFF. The full variable domain, with the rest looked up from reference TRBV7-3 and TRBJ2-1, is GAGVSQTPSNKVTEKGKYVELRCDPISGHTALYWYRQSLGQGPEFLIYFQGTGAADDSGLPNDRFFAVRPEGSVSTLKIQRTERGDSAVYLCASSSGFGLAGPYNEQFFGPGTRLTVL.

In DNA, the CDR3 is TGCGCCAGCAGCTTGGGACAGACAGCATCACCCCTCCACTTT. Protein product: CASSLGQTASPLHF. The chain uses TRBV5-1 and TRBJ1-6; a possible D gene is TRBD1 (5 bases). Germline values: CDR1 SGHRS, CDR2 YFSETQ. The CDR3 totals 14 residues. The ends were cut back, 0 bases at V and 10 bases at J, with 11 bases in the middle.

This sequence joins TRBV13 and TRBJ1-1; D might be TRBD1 (6 bases). CDR1 and CDR2 (germline): PRHDT, FYEKMQ (reference sequence). This CDR3 comprises 15 residues. V was clipped by 5 bases and J by 1 base, with 14 bases between them. For the CDR3, the DNA is TGTGCCAGCAGCACGCGGGACAATGGGAACACTGAAGCTTTCTTT. Its protein is CASSTRDNGNTEAFF.

As DNA, the CDR3 is TGTGCCAGCAGCCAACAGACAGGGGGCACTGAAGCTTTCTTT. Protein product: CASSQQTGGTEAFF. The chain couples TRBV3-1 (or the pseudogene TRBV3-2) to TRBJ1-1; 9 bases line up with TRBD1. Per germline, CDR1 LGHDT and CDR2 YNNKEL (reference sequence). This CDR3 has 14 amino acids. V lost 2 bases to trimming and J lost 4 bases; unmatched junction nucleotides: 2.

The genes are TRBV19 and TRBJ2-1; the D is unclear. The CDR3 runs 13 residues. Per germline, CDR1 LNHDA and CDR2 SQIVND (reference sequence). The germline V and J ends were trimmed by 5 bases and 6 bases, with 11 bases remaining between them. Here the CDR3 reads CASSPQVRNEQFF. The CDR3 DNA reads TGTGCCAGTAGTCCCCAGGTCCGCAATGAGCAGTTCTTC.